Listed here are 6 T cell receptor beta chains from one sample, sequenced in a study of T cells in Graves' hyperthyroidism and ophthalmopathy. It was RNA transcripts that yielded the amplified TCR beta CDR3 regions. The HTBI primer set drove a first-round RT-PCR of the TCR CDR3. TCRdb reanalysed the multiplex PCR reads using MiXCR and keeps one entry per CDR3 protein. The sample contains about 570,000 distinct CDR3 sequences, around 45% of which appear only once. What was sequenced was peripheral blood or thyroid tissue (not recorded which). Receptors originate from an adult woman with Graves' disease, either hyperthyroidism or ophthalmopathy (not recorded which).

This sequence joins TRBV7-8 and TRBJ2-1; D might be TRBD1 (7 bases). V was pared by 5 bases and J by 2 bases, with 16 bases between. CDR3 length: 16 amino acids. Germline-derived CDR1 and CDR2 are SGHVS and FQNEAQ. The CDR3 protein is CASSPAGGRTYNEQFF. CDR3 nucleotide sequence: TGTGCCAGCAGCCCTGCAGGGGGGAGAACCTACAATGAGCAGTTCTTC.

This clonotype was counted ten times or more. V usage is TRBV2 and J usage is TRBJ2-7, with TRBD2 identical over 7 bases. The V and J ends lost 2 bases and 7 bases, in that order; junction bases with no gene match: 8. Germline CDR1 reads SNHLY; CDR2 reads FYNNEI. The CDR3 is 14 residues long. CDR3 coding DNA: TGTGCCAGCAGTGAATACGTCTCCGGGGGGGAGCAGTACTTC. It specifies CASSEYVSGGEQYF.

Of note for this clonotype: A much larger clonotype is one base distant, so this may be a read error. CDR3 sequence (DNA): TGCGCCAGCAGCACCCGGGGCTATAACAATCAGCCCCAGCATTTT. As protein: CASSTRGYNNQPQHF. V and J are TRBV2 and TRBJ1-5; tentatively, D is TRBD1 (5 bases). The CDR3 is 15 residues long. Germline values: CDR1 SNHLY, CDR2 FYNNEI.

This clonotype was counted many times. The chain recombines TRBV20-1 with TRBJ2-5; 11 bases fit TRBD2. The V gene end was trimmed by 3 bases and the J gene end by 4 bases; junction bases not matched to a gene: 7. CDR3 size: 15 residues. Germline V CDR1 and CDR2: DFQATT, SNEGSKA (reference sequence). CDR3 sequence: CSASPLLAGVETQYF. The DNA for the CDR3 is TGCAGTGCTAGTCCCCTACTAGCGGGAGTAGAGACCCAGTACTTC.

Here the CDR3 DNA reads TGTGCCAGCAGCCCCAAAAGGAGCTACTATGGCTACACCTTC. As protein: CASSPKRSYYGYTF. This rearrangement joins TRBV7-9 to TRBJ1-2; D unresolved. The CDR3 loop spans 14 amino acids. V lost 5 bases, J lost 3 bases, and 13 bases lay in between. CDR1 and CDR2 (germline): SEHNR, FQNEAQ (reference sequence). Full variable domain (missing parts from reference TRBV7-9 and TRBJ1-2): DTGVSQNPRHKITKRGQNVTFRCDPISEHNRLYWYRQTLGQGPEFLTYFQNEAQLEKSRLLSDRFSAERPKGSFSTLEIQRTEQGDSAMYLCASSPKRSYYGYTFGSGTRLTVV.

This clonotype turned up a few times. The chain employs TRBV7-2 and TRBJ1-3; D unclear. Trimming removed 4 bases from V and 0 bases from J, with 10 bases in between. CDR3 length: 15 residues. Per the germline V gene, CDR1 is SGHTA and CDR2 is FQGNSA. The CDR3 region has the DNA TGTGCCAGCAGCTCGTTCCGGGACTCTGGAAACACCATATATTTT. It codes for CASSSFRDSGNTIYF.